In this sample, the clone carrying this T cell receptor beta chain turned up many times. Antigen unknown. Samples each had at least 5.5 micrograms of total RNA extracted. This sample stems from a study of blood T cells in healthy people across ages. Study results and caveats: Naive CD4+ cells and diversity were both higher in long-lived donors than in aged donors.

V was trimmed by 0 bases and J by 0 bases, leaving 14 bases between them. Germline loops: CDR1 SEHNR, CDR2 FQNEAQ (reference sequence). The CDR3 loop spans 17 amino acids. Then a second PCR, running roughly 7 to 11 cycles, was carried out with a sample-barcoded 5' primer and a J-beta primer mix. Tagging of each cDNA molecule was performed by a template-switch adaptor with 12 random nucleotides. MiXCR, run by TCRdb on the 5' RACE reads, gives a single entry per CDR3 protein. The sample has some 900,000 distinct CDR3 sequences, roughly 26% seen once. The clonotype originates from an elderly woman in good health. The chain joins TRBV7-9 to TRBJ2-5; D possibly uses TRBD1 or TRBD2 (6 bases each). Specimen: blood. The CDR3 here is CASSLATRGGYQETQYF. The CDR3 DNA reads TGTGCCAGCAGCTTAGCGACGAGAGGGGGGTACCAAGAGACCCAGTACTTC.